Shown below are 28 T cell receptor beta chains from a single sample sequenced in a study of T cell repertoires in cytomegalovirus infection (dated by TCRdb to the late 2010s). Reads for this sample came from an Illumina HiSeq 1500. TCRdb trimmed public reads at Q25 via fastp, called clones via MiXCR and kept in-frame beta chains. Rows matching on CDR3 protein sequence are summarized as one entry with the most common DNA and genes. The sample table lists around 180,000 distinct CDR3 sequences, 28% of them with a count of one. Roughly 32% of the sample is in the top ten clones. Material: PBMCs. All receptors come from a human donor in good health (CMV status not recorded). Some clones in this sample may be carry-over from other donors' samples.

This rearrangement joins TRBV7-2 to TRBJ1-1; D is undetermined. Germline loops: CDR1 SGHTA, CDR2 FQGNSA. The CDR3 is made up of 13 amino acids. The V end lost 3 bases, the J end lost 1 base, and 6 bases lay between the germline ends. The CDR3 reads CASSFDPNTEAFF. For the CDR3, the DNA is TGTGCCAGCAGCTTCGATCCGAACACTGAAGCTTTCTTT.

J is TRBJ1-2 and V is TRBV6-1; D not resolved. In germline, CDR1 is MNHNS, CDR2 SASEGT. The CDR3 contains 13 residues. V was clipped by 7 bases and J by 2 bases, with 11 bases between them. CDR3 region: CASNRGGNYGYTF. CDR3 sequence (DNA): TGTGCCAGCAACCGGGGAGGGAACTATGGCTACACCTTC.

This clonotype was seen a few times. This chain joins TRBV19 and TRBJ2-7; D uncertain. Trimming pared 3 bases from V and 2 bases from J, leaving 14 bases between. CDR3 length: 15 residues. CDR1 LNHDA and CDR2 SQIVND come from the germline V gene (reference sequence). CDR3 loop: CASSIQKGLPYEQYF. CDR3 nucleotides: TGTGCCAGTAGTATTCAGAAGGGTCTACCCTACGAGCAGTACTTC.

This clonotype was seen a few times. The V gene is TRBV12-3 or TRBV12-4, the J gene TRBJ2-7, with TRBD1 matching 7 bases. Germline trimming cut 4 bases from V and 3 bases from J; bases unmatched to any gene: 3. The CDR3 contains 13 residues. The CDR3 DNA follows: TGTGCCAGCAGTTCTCGGGACAGCTACGAGCAGTACTTC. Encoded protein: CASSSRDSYEQYF.

This clonotype was seen a handful of times. The rearrangement joins TRBV6-6 to TRBJ1-1, with D maybe TRBD1 (5 bases). Germline CDR1 is MNHNY and CDR2 is SVGAGI (reference sequence). The germline V and J ends were trimmed by 1 base and 4 bases, with 13 bases remaining between them. This CDR3 is 15 amino acids long. DNA for the CDR3: TGTGCCAGCAGTTACTTAGGGGATGTTGGCACTGAAGCTTTCTTT. Its translation: CASSYLGDVGTEAFF.

This clonotype occurred a few times. The rearrangement joins TRBV20-1 to TRBJ1-5, with a weak D call TRBD1 (6 bases). Deletions cut 4 bases from V and 1 base from J, with 20 bases between. Per the germline V gene, CDR1 is DFQATT and CDR2 is SNEGSKA (reference sequence). The CDR3 length is 17 residues. The CDR3, as DNA: TGCAGTGCTAATAAGGGTACAGGGTCTGTCAGCAATCAGCCCCAGCATTTT. This gives the protein CSANKGTGSVSNQPQHF.

This clonotype was observed a few times. The chain has TRBV5-4 and TRBJ1-4; D unresolved. Per germline, CDR1 SGHNT and CDR2 YYREEE (reference sequence). The length of the CDR3 is 16 residues. V was pared by 4 bases and J by 0 bases, with 13 bases between. The CDR3 reads CASSRRLTATNEKLFF. CDR3 sequence (DNA): TGTGCCAGCAGCCGCCGATTAACAGCAACTAATGAAAAACTGTTTTTT.

This clonotype has more than one count but fewer than ten. The chain couples TRBV12-3 or TRBV12-4 to TRBJ1-2, with TRBD1 identical over 10 bases. This CDR3 region has 13 residues. The V gene end was trimmed by 6 bases and the J gene end by 8 bases; junction bases not matched to a gene: 6. The CDR3 bases are TGTGCCAGCAGCGGACAGGGGGAGGACGGCTACACCTTC. Amino acids: CASSGQGEDGYTF.

This clonotype occurred many times. The chain joins TRBV7-2 to TRBJ1-6, with unresolved D. The CDR3 sequence is 15 residues long. The V gene lost 1 base and the J gene lost 9 bases, with 13 bases spanning the gap. Germline loops: CDR1 SGHTA, CDR2 FQGNSA. The CDR3: CASSLGTPRGSPLHF. The CDR3 region has the DNA TGTGCCAGCAGCTTAGGTACCCCCCGAGGTTCACCCCTCCACTTT.

V gene TRBV7-4 combines with J gene TRBJ2-3; no clear D. The V gene's germline CDR1 is SGHVT and CDR2 SQSDAQ. This CDR3 is built from 14 residues. V lost 6 bases to trimming and J lost 2 bases, with 12 bases between them. This CDR3 reads CASSRPPPTDTQYF. The CDR3, as DNA: TGTGCCAGCAGTCGCCCGCCACCCACAGATACGCAGTATTTT.

This clonotype was picked up a small number of times. The rearrangement joins TRBV19 to TRBJ1-3; D is undetermined. This CDR3 region has 16 residues. V lost 7 bases and J 2 bases, leaving 18 bases between the germline ends. Germline assignment: CDR1 LNHDA and CDR2 SQIVND (reference sequence). The CDR3, as DNA: TGTGCCAGTACCAAAAGGACCGAAGGGACTGGAAACACCATATATTTT. Amino acids: CASTKRTEGTGNTIYF. Looking up the rest from reference TRBV19 and TRBJ1-3 gives the full variable domain: DGGITQSPKYLFRKEGQNVTLSCEQNLNHDAMYWYRQDPGQGLRLIYYSQIVNDFQKGDIAEGYSVSREKKESFPLTVTSAQKNPTAFYLCASTKRTEGTGNTIYFGEGSWLTVV.

To note about this clonotype: At one of its ends the junction is not consistent with the germline gene, which may arise from a read error. The chain links TRBV20-1 to TRBJ1-2, with TRBD1 matching over 8 bases. Germline values: CDR1 DFQATT, CDR2 SNEGSKA (reference sequence). This CDR3 contains 14 residues. For the CDR3, the DNA is TGCAGTGCCAGAGAAGGACAGGGAATATATGGCTACACCTTC. Its protein is CSAREGQGIYGYTF.

The chain has TRBV5-4 and TRBJ1-2, with TRBD1 matching over 7 bases. The CDR3 spans 14 residues. Trimming removed 4 bases from V and 2 bases from J; junction bases left unmatched: 5. Germline V gives CDR1 SGHNT, CDR2 YYREEE (reference sequence). CDR3 in DNA: TGTGCCAGCAGCACCAGGGGGACGAACTATGGCTACACCTTC. Protein: CASSTRGTNYGYTF.

The chain has TRBV14 and TRBJ1-2; weak D call: TRBD1 (5 bases). The length of the CDR3 is 18 residues. The germline gives CDR1 SGHDN, CDR2 FVKESK. The V and J ends lost 4 bases and 3 bases respectively, with 24 bases between them. The CDR3 DNA sequence: TGTGCCAGCAGCCCATTGACCGGGGCCGGGTTAGAGGACTATGGCTACACCTTC. Translation: CASSPLTGAGLEDYGYTF.

The table lists this clonotype with a count of one. This chain links TRBV27 with TRBJ1-1; D call uncertain. V gave up 1 base and J gave up 3 bases, with 15 bases separating them. The CDR3 is made up of 16 amino acids. The germline V gene encodes CDR1 MNHEY and CDR2 SMNVEV (reference sequence). Here the CDR3 reads CASSLLSSWVDTEAFF. The DNA of the CDR3 is TGTGCCAGCAGTTTATTGAGTTCGTGGGTAGACACTGAAGCTTTCTTT.

V is TRBV6-5 and J is TRBJ2-5; 13 positions match TRBD2. This CDR3 region has 18 residues. CDR1 and CDR2 from the germline V gene are MNHEY and SVGAGI. Unmatched junction bases numbered 10, after V lost 6 bases and J lost 0 bases. This CDR3 reads CASRGRTSGGVYQETQYF. The DNA of the CDR3 is TGTGCCAGCAGGGGTCGGACTAGCGGGGGAGTTTACCAAGAGACCCAGTACTTC.

Here the CDR3 DNA reads TGTGCCAGCAGTGCGGGCAGGGGCCCCTACAATGAGCAGTTCTTC. Amino acids: CASSAGRGPYNEQFF. The chain employs TRBV2 and TRBJ2-1; possible D gene TRBD1, 6 bases. Germline values: CDR1 SNHLY, CDR2 FYNNEI. The V gene lost 4 bases and the J gene lost 2 bases, with 12 bases spanning the gap. This CDR3 spans 15 amino acids.

About this clonotype itself: This sequence may be a read error, since a much larger clone differs from it by one base. The CDR3: CASSIRQGARTEAFF. For the CDR3, the DNA is TGTGCCAGCAGCATCAGACAGGGGGCGAGGACTGAAGCTTTCTTT. The chain couples TRBV7-2 to TRBJ1-1; 10 nucleotides align to TRBD1. Trimming cost V 5 bases and J 5 bases; bases outside gene matches: 8. Germline lookup yields CDR1 SGHTA and CDR2 FQGNSA. This CDR3 has 15 amino acids. Variable domain in full (rest from reference TRBV7-2 and TRBJ1-1): GAGVSQSPSNKVTEKGKDVELRCDPISGHTALYWYRQSLGQGLEFLIYFQGNSAPDKSGLPSDRFSAERTGGSVSTLTIQRTQQEDSAVYLCASSIRQGARTEAFFGQGTRLTVV.

This clonotype occurred a few times. The genes are TRBV20-1 and TRBJ2-3, with TRBD2 as a possible D gene (6 bases). This CDR3 region has 15 residues. V was pared by 1 base and J by 6 bases, with 17 bases between. Looked up from germline, CDR1 is DFQATT and CDR2 is SNEGSKA (reference sequence). CDR3 nucleotides: TGCAGTGCTAGAGCTCCGGGACTTTTGAAGGATACGCAGTATTTT. Residues: CSARAPGLLKDTQYF.

The chain carries TRBV30 and TRBJ2-3; weak D call: TRBD1 (5 bases). The CDR3 is made up of 13 amino acids. The V gene's germline CDR1 is GTSNPN and CDR2 SVGIG (reference sequence). V was shortened by 3 bases and J by 3 bases, with 10 bases between the two germline ends. The CDR3 here is CAWRAGQTDTQYF. DNA of the CDR3: TGTGCCTGGAGGGCAGGGCAAACAGATACGCAGTATTTT.

The chain couples TRBV6-2 or TRBV6-3 to TRBJ1-2; D remains ambiguous. This CDR3 is 13 amino acids long. Germline CDR1 MNHEY, CDR2 SVGEGT. V lost 7 bases, J lost 0 bases, and 9 bases lay in between. The CDR3 region is CASTLGANYGYTF. CDR3 DNA sequence: TGTGCCAGCACCCTCGGGGCTAACTATGGCTACACCTTC.

The chain has TRBV20-1 and TRBJ2-5, with D possibly being TRBD2 (5 bases). Germline CDR1 DFQATT, CDR2 SNEGSKA (reference sequence). The CDR3 is made up of 13 amino acids. Trimming stripped 2 bases from V and 6 bases from J, with 13 bases between. Here the CDR3 DNA reads TGCAGTGCTAGAAAGACGGGGATGAAGACCCAGTACTTC. Protein sequence: CSARKTGMKTQYF.

The chain has TRBV10-2 and TRBJ2-2; a weak D match, TRBD1 (5 bases). Germline V lookup: CDR1 WSHSY, CDR2 SAAADI. Trimming shortened V by 7 bases and J by 0 bases, and 9 bases separated the two germline ends. The CDR3 is 14 residues long. For the CDR3, the DNA is TGCGCCAGCACAGACAGTGCGAACACCGGGGAGCTGTTTTTT. This translates into CASTDSANTGELFF.

This clonotype has ten or more counts. The chain recombines TRBV7-2 with TRBJ2-5, with D uncertain. The V and J ends lost 1 base and 6 bases respectively, with 9 bases between them. Germline CDR1 reads SGHTA; CDR2 reads FQGNSA. This CDR3 is built from 13 residues. The CDR3 reads CASSLDGTQTQYF. The CDR3 DNA reads as TGTGCCAGCAGCTTAGACGGCACACAGACCCAGTACTTC.

This clonotype was seen more than once but under ten times. DNA for the CDR3: TGCGCCAGCAGCTTGGCTAGCGGGGGTGGCACAGATACGCAGTATTTT. It is translated as CASSLASGGGTDTQYF. The chain is built from TRBV5-1 and TRBJ2-3, with TRBD2 identical over 10 bases. CDR3 length equals 16 residues. Per the germline V gene, CDR1 is SGHRS and CDR2 is YFSETQ. Trimming removed 0 bases from V and 1 base from J; junction bases left unmatched: 2.

This clonotype was detected ten times or more. V and J are TRBV27 and TRBJ2-1, with 11 bases aligning to TRBD2. The CDR3 has 14 residues. Germline V gene data show CDR1 as MNHEY and CDR2 as SMNVEV (reference sequence). The trim removed 6 bases at V and 7 bases at J, leaving 5 bases unmatched. DNA for the CDR3: TGTGCCAGCAGAATAGCGGGGGGGCAGAATGAGCAGTTCTTC. Translated, it gives CASRIAGGQNEQFF.

This clonotype was detected only a few times. The chain recombines TRBV6-5 with TRBJ1-5, with D possibly matching TRBD1 (5 bases). CDR1 is MNHEY, CDR2 SVGAGI, per germline. Trimming removed 6 bases at V and 3 bases at J, with 12 bases between. CDR3 length equals 14 residues. CDR3 protein: CASRTGPNNQPQHF. As DNA, the CDR3 is TGTGCCAGCAGAACGGGGCCTAACAATCAGCCCCAGCATTTT.

This clonotype was detected a few times. The chain is built from TRBV7-2 and TRBJ1-4; 7 positions match TRBD1. The CDR3 sequence is 14 residues long. Germline V lookup: CDR1 SGHTA, CDR2 FQGNSA. With V trimmed by 5 bases and J by 4 bases, 4 bases remained unmatched. CDR3 DNA: TGTGCCAGCAGCCTCGGACAGGTTAATGAAAAACTGTTTTTT. Amino acid sequence: CASSLGQVNEKLFF. Full variable domain (outside the CDR3, taken from reference TRBV7-2 and TRBJ1-4): GAGVSQSPSNKVTEKGKDVELRCDPISGHTALYWYRQSLGQGLEFLIYFQGNSAPDKSGLPSDRFSAERTGGSVSTLTIQRTQQEDSAVYLCASSLGQVNEKLFFGSGTQLSVL.